This TCR beta chain was sequenced for a study of blood T cell repertoires in COVID-19 (dated by TCRdb to the early 2020s). About the full investigation: Samples from collaborators originated in the United States, Italy and Spain and spanned both the acute and convalescent phases of COVID-19. Where available, HLA class I and class II types were obtained from metadata supplied by the sample provider rather than from assay-based typing. A freely available public database, intended as a resource for researchers studying the immune response to SARS-CoV-2, is where the repertoires were released. The dataset comprised deeply sampled blood TCRbeta repertoires from subjects exposed to, actively infected with, or recovered from COVID-19. A de-identified subject ID, COVID-19 status, age in years and sex were almost always included in the sample metadata. The prospective study material was composed of cDNA or gDNA derived from T cells, B-cell-depleted T cells, or PBMCs. Samples came from the ongoing ImmuneRACE study (first 160 participants) plus 1,254 subjects from 6 global collaborators.

TCRbeta CDR3 regions were amplified from genomic DNA using the immunoSEQ Assay, a bias-controlled multiplex PCR. Per the source publication's procedure: Nucleated cell counts per sample were estimated from amplification of reference gene primers within the assay. Sequence reads were collapsed and filtered to measure the absolute abundance of every unique TCRbeta CDR3 rearrangement. Productive Simpson clonality was computed per sample as the square root of Simpson's diversity index over productive rearrangements. Held by TCRdb, this immuneACCESS table contains in-frame sequences only and omits some clones. Under half of the omission traces to an unresolved V gene where checked; the cause of the rest is unknown. D and trimming were read from the DNA, whereas the V and J calls and clone size are those reported in that table. For this sample the table gives more than 350,000 clones, of which approximately 90% were detected only once. The top ten constitute roughly 1% of the sample.

In the prospective study, participants were 18 to 89 years old, resided in about two dozen geographic areas of the United States, and were enrolled through a virtual design. To assign participants to cohorts, the prospective study relied on clinical history that participants themselves reported in a screening survey and a study questionnaire. ImmuneRACE Cohort 3 recovered participants were defined by two consecutive negative NP/OP PCR tests, healthcare professional clearance, or symptom resolution. Each participant in the prospective study had whole blood, serum and a nasopharyngeal or oropharyngeal swab collected by mobile phlebotomists. Prospective study participants could optionally give additional blood draws and questionnaires over a roughly two-month period. Before DNA extraction, blood samples from the prospective study were shipped at room temperature or frozen. What the work shows at the level of the full study, not this receptor alone: Clinical and demographic metadata were provided uncurated, with the amount varying by source and participant.

The CDR3 runs 15 residues from the cysteine to the phenylalanine. The read is trimmed to its CDR3 DNA, 45 bases read in frame from base 1. For CDR1 and CDR2, the germline V gene (reference sequence) lists MNHEY and SMNVEV. Trimming takes 6 bases from V and 0 bases from J, and the germline ends sit 13 bases apart. Of note for this clone: It lacks a known antigen. Base qualities were left out, and no much larger clone turns up one base away.

The chain is made from TRBV27 and TRBJ2-3; the best D guess is TRBD1, with 5 bases matching. The TCR comes from a man between 18 and 29 years old who had recovered from COVID-19. Sequencing was performed on PBMCs or T cells enriched from blood (not recorded which). The CDR3 amino acid sequence is: CASRRQTQSTDTQYF. The DNA sequence is TGTGCCAGCAGGCGACAGACCCAAAGCACAGATACGCAGTATTTT.